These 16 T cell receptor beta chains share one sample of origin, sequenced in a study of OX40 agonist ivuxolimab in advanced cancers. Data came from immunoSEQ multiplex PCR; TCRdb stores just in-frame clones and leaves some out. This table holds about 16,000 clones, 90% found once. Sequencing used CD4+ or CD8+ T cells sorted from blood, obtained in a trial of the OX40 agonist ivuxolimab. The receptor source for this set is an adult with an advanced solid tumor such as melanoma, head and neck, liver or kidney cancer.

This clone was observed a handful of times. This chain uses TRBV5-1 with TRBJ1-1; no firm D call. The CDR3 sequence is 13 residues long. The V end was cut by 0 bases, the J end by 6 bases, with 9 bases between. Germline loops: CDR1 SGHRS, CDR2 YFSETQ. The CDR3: CASSLAVGSEAFF. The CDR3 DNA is TGCGCCAGCAGCTTGGCAGTGGGCTCTGAAGCTTTCTTT.

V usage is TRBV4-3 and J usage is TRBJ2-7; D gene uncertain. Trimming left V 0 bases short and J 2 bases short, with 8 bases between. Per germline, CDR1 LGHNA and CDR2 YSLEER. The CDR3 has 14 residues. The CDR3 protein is CASSQDSLAYEQYF. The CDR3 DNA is TGCGCCAGCAGCCAAGATTCCCTAGCCTACGAGCAGTACTTC.

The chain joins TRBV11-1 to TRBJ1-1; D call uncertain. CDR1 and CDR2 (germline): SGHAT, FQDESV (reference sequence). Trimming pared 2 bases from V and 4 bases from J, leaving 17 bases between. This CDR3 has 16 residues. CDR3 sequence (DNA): TGTGCCAGCAGCTTAAGGTCTCTGGGAGATCGCACTGAAGCTTTCTTT. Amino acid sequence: CASSLRSLGDRTEAFF.

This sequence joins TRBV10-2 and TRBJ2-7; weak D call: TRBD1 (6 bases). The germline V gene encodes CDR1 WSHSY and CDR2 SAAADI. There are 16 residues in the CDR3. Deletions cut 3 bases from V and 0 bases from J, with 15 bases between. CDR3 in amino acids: CASSESPGHSSYEQYF. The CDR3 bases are TGCGCCAGCAGTGAATCTCCGGGACACAGCTCCTACGAGCAGTACTTC.

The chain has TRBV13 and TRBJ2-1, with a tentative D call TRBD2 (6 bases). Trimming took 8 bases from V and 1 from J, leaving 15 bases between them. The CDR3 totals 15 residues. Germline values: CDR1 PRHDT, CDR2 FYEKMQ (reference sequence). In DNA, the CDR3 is TGTGCCAGCGGGGTGGGGGGAAGGTCCTACAATGAGCAGTTCTTC. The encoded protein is CASGVGGRSYNEQFF. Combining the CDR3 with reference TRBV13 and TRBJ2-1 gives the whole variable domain AAGVIQSPRHLIKEKRETATLKCYPIPRHDTVYWYQQGPGQDPQFLISFYEKMQSDKGSIPDRFSAQQFSDYHSELNMSSLELGDSALYFCASGVGGRSYNEQFFGPGTRLTVL.

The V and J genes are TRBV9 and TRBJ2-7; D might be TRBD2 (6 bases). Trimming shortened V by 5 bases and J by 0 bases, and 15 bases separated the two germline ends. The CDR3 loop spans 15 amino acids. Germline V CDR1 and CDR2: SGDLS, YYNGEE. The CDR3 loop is CASRRGNSGSYEQYF. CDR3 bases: TGTGCCAGCAGGCGGGGCAATTCGGGCTCCTACGAGCAGTACTTC. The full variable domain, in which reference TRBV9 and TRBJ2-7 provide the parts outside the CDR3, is DSGVTQTPKHLITATGQRVTLRCSPRSGDLSVYWYQQSLDQGLQFLIQYYNGEERAKGNILERFSAQQFPDLHSELNLSSLELGDSALYFCASRRGNSGSYEQYFGPGTRLTVT.

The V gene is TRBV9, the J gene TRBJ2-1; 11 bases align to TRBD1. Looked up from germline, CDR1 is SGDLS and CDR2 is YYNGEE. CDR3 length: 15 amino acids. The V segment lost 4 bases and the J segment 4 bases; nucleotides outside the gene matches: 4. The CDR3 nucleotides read TGTGCCAGCAGCCCAGGGACAGGGGGGTACAATGAGCAGTTCTTC. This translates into CASSPGTGGYNEQFF.

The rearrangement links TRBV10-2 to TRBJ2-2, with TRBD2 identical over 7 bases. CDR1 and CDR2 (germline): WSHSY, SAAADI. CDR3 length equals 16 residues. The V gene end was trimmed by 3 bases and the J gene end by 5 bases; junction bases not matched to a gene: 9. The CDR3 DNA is TGCGCCAGCAGTGACCCAGTGGCGGGAGAAACCGGGGAGCTGTTTTTT. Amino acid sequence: CASSDPVAGETGELFF.

The CDR3 protein is CASSERASGSIGSYNEQFF. CDR3 in DNA: TGTGCCAGCTCCGAAAGGGCTAGCGGGAGCATAGGCTCCTACAATGAGCAGTTCTTC. This chain uses TRBV2 with TRBJ2-1, with 10 bases fitting TRBD2. Germline V gene lookup returns CDR1 SNHLY and CDR2 FYNNEI. The CDR3 covers 19 residues. V shed 8 bases and J 0 bases; nucleotides not matched to a gene: 16.

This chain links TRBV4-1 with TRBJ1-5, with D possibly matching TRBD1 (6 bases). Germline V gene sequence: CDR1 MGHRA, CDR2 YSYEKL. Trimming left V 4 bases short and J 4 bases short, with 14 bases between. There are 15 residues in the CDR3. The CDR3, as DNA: TGCGCCAGCAGCCCGGAAAACAGGGATAATCAGCCCCAGCATTTT. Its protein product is CASSPENRDNQPQHF.

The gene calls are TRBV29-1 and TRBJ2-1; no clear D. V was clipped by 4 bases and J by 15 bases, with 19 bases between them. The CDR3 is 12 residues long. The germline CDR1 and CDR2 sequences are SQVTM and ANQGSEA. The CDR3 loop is CSVVIGPAVLFF. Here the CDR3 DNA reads TGCAGCGTTGTTATCGGTCCCGCGGTTCTGTTCTTC.

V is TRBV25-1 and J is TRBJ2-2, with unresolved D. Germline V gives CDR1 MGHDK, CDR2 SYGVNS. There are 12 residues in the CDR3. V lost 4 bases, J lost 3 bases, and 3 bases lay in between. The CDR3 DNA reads TGTGCCAGCAGTGGGTACACCGGGGAGCTGTTTTTT. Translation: CASSGYTGELFF.

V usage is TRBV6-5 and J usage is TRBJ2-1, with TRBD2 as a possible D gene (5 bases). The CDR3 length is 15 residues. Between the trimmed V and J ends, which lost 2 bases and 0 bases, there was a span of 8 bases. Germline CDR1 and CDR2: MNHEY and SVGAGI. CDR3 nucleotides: TGTGCCAGCAGTTACCTGAGGGACTCCTACAATGAGCAGTTCTTC. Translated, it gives CASSYLRDSYNEQFF.

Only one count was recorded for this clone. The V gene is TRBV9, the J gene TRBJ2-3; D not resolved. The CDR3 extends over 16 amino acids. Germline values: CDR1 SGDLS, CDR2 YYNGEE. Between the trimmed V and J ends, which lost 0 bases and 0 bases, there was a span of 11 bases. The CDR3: CASSVDGTYSTDTQYF. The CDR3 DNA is TGTGCCAGCAGCGTAGATGGAACCTATAGCACAGATACGCAGTATTTT.

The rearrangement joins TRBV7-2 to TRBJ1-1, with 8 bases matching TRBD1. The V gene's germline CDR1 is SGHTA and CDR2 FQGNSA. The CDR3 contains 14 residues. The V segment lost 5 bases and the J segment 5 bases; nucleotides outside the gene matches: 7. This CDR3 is CASSQFRGRTEAFF. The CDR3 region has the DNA TGTGCCAGCAGCCAGTTCAGGGGGCGAACTGAAGCTTTCTTT. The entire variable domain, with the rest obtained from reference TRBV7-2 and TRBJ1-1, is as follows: GAGVSQSPSNKVTEKGKDVELRCDPISGHTALYWYRQSLGQGLEFLIYFQGNSAPDKSGLPSDRFSAERTGGSVSTLTIQRTQQEDSAVYLCASSQFRGRTEAFFGQGTRLTVV.

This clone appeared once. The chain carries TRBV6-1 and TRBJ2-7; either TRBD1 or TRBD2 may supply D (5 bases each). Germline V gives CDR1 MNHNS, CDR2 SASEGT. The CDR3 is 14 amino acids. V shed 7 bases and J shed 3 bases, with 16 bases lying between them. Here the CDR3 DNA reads TGTGCCAGCAAAGGGACCGCTGAGAACTACGAGCAGTACTTC. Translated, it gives CASKGTAENYEQYF.